These T cell receptor beta chains were read from a single sample in a study of post-analysis software for immune sequencing data. TCRdb re-analysed the PCR reads in MiXCR, keeping a single row per CDR3 protein. The sample records 800,000 to 950,000 distinct CDR3 sequences, about 57% being singletons. Input material: blood. Receptors originate from a girl under 18 with multiple sclerosis. CDR3s include the opening cysteine and the closing phenylalanine or tryptophan. D genes are given only for firm matches. Clone size is stated in some rows and not others, as once, few, many or a class when expanded.

d_call: -
clone_size: -
j_call: TRBJ2-1
v_call: TRBV20-1
cdr3_nt: TGCAGTGCTACTAGTGGGGGGCTAGCTAGCTCCTACAATGAGCAGTTCTTC
cdr3_aa: CSATSGGLASSYNEQFF

d_call: -
clone_size: -
j_call: TRBJ1-1
v_call: TRBV5-1
cdr3_nt: TGCGCCAGCAGCTTGGGTCCCGGGGCTGAAGCTTTCTTT
cdr3_aa: CASSLGPGAEAFF

d_call: TRBD1
clone_size: few
j_call: TRBJ1-2
v_call: TRBV3-1
cdr3_nt: TGTGCCAGCAGCCAGGACAGGTTTAACTATGGCTACACCTTC
cdr3_aa: CASSQDRFNYGYTF

d_call: TRBD2
clone_size: few
j_call: TRBJ2-7
v_call: TRBV15
cdr3_nt: TGTGCCACCAGCAGAGTGGTAGCGGGGGGGTTATCATCCTACGAGCAGTACTTC
cdr3_aa: CATSRVVAGGLSSYEQYF

d_call: -
clone_size: -
j_call: TRBJ1-1
v_call: TRBV11-2
cdr3_nt: TGTGCCAGCAGCTTAGAAGGTCTCCGAAGGCTAAACACTGAAGCTTTCTTT
cdr3_aa: CASSLEGLRRLNTEAFF

d_call: TRBD1
clone_size: -
j_call: TRBJ1-2
v_call: TRBV6-5
cdr3_nt: TGTGCCAGCAGTTACGTCGACAGGGGCTATGGCTACACCTTC
cdr3_aa: CASSYVDRGYGYTF

d_call: TRBD1
clone_size: few
j_call: TRBJ1-4
v_call: TRBV12-3/TRBV12-4
cdr3_nt: TGTGCCAGCAGTTGGGGCCCGACAGGGAATAATGAAAAACTGTTTTTT
cdr3_aa: CASSWGPTGNNEKLFF

d_call: -
clone_size: many
j_call: TRBJ2-5
v_call: TRBV28
cdr3_nt: TGTGCCAGCAGTGTGCTAGAGACCCAGTACTTC
cdr3_aa: CASSVLETQYF

d_call: -
clone_size: -
j_call: TRBJ2-1
v_call: TRBV29-1
cdr3_nt: TGCAGCGTTGAAGAGAGACGGATCTCCTACAATGAGCAGTTCTTC
cdr3_aa: CSVEERRISYNEQFF

d_call: -
clone_size: -
j_call: TRBJ2-1
v_call: TRBV7-6
cdr3_nt: TGTGCCACCTCTGGGCCCTCCTACAATGAGCAGTTCTTC
cdr3_aa: CATSGPSYNEQFF

d_call: TRBD2
clone_size: -
j_call: TRBJ2-3
v_call: TRBV4-1
cdr3_nt: TGCGCCAGCAGCCCCCCGGCGGGAGCTAGCACAGATACGCAGTATTTT
cdr3_aa: CASSPPAGASTDTQYF

d_call: -
clone_size: -
j_call: TRBJ2-4
v_call: TRBV9
cdr3_nt: TGTGCCAGCAGCCCGAGGCCACAGCCGGGAGAGCAGTACTTC
cdr3_aa: CASSPRPQPGEQYF

d_call: TRBD1
clone_size: once
j_call: TRBJ2-1
v_call: TRBV6-5
cdr3_nt: TGTGCCAGCAGGAGGACAGGGGGCGGCTACAATGAGCAGTTCTTC
cdr3_aa: CASRRTGGGYNEQFF

d_call: -
clone_size: few
j_call: TRBJ2-3
v_call: TRBV5-1
cdr3_nt: TGCGCCAGCAGCTTGGACTCCTCGGGAGATACGCAGTATTTT
cdr3_aa: CASSLDSSGDTQYF

d_call: -
clone_size: few
j_call: TRBJ2-3
v_call: TRBV20-1
cdr3_nt: TGCAGTGCTAGCCCTCCGGTCCCGGATACGCAGTATTTT
cdr3_aa: CSASPPVPDTQYF

d_call: TRBD2
clone_size: few
j_call: TRBJ2-3
v_call: TRBV12-3/TRBV12-4
cdr3_nt: TGTGCCAGCAGCCCAAGGACTAGCGGGAGAACAGATACGCAGTATTTT
cdr3_aa: CASSPRTSGRTDTQYF

d_call: TRBD1
clone_size: few
j_call: TRBJ2-3
v_call: TRBV4-1
cdr3_nt: TGCGCCAGCAGCCAACCGGGACAGGGTAGGGAGGATACGCAGTATTTT
cdr3_aa: CASSQPGQGREDTQYF

d_call: TRBD2
clone_size: few
j_call: TRBJ2-1
v_call: TRBV29-1
cdr3_nt: TGCAGCTCCCGGGGAAAACTAGCGGGAGGGGGTGAGCAGTTCTTC
cdr3_aa: CSSRGKLAGGGEQFF

d_call: TRBD1
clone_size: -
j_call: TRBJ2-3
v_call: TRBV2
cdr3_nt: TGTGCCAGCAGTGAAGCGGGGACAGGGATTGATACACAGTATTTT
cdr3_aa: CASSEAGTGIDTQYF

d_call: TRBD2
clone_size: -
j_call: TRBJ2-3
v_call: TRBV27
cdr3_nt: TGCGCCAGCAGTGATCGACTAGCGGATAGCACAGATACGCAGTATTTT
cdr3_aa: CASSDRLADSTDTQYF

d_call: -
clone_size: -
j_call: TRBJ2-7
v_call: TRBV27
cdr3_nt: TGTGCCAGCAGTTCGGGGCAGGGGCGCACTATTTACGAGCAGTACTTC
cdr3_aa: CASSSGQGRTIYEQYF

d_call: -
clone_size: -
j_call: TRBJ2-3
v_call: TRBV12-5
cdr3_nt: TGTGCTAGTGGTTGGGGCAGCAGCACAGATACGCAGTATTTT
cdr3_aa: CASGWGSSTDTQYF

d_call: TRBD2
clone_size: -
j_call: TRBJ2-5
v_call: TRBV27
cdr3_nt: TGTGCCAGCGGTCGGCTAGCGGGGGATGGGCAAGAGACCCAGTACTTC
cdr3_aa: CASGRLAGDGQETQYF

d_call: -
clone_size: -
j_call: TRBJ2-1
v_call: TRBV7-8
cdr3_nt: TGTGCCAGCAGCTTAGACGTTGCTCGGGAGTTCTTC
cdr3_aa: CASSLDVAREFF

d_call: -
clone_size: -
j_call: TRBJ1-1
v_call: TRBV20-1
cdr3_nt: TGCAGTGCTAGGTTCAGCCTAAACACTGAAGCTTTCTTT
cdr3_aa: CSARFSLNTEAFF

d_call: TRBD1
clone_size: many
j_call: TRBJ2-3
v_call: TRBV29-1
cdr3_nt: TGCAGCGTTCTGACAGGGGTTAGCGCAGATACGCAGTATTTT
cdr3_aa: CSVLTGVSADTQYF

d_call: TRBD1
clone_size: -
j_call: TRBJ1-1
v_call: TRBV29-1
cdr3_nt: TGCAGCGTGACAGGGTTAAGGGCTGTAGGGGCTTTCTTT
cdr3_aa: CSVTGLRAVGAFF

d_call: -
clone_size: few
j_call: TRBJ2-5
v_call: TRBV7-9
cdr3_nt: TGTGCCAGCAGAAGTATTAGTGGAGGAGAGACCCAGTACTTC
cdr3_aa: CASRSISGGETQYF

d_call: -
clone_size: once
j_call: TRBJ2-7
v_call: TRBV30
cdr3_nt: TGTGCCGCCAGGGCAGGTAACCACGAGCAGTACTTC
cdr3_aa: CAARAGNHEQYF

d_call: -
clone_size: -
j_call: TRBJ2-7
v_call: TRBV12-3/TRBV12-4
cdr3_nt: TGTGCCAGCAGGGAGTACGGGGAGCAGTACTTC
cdr3_aa: CASREYGEQYF

d_call: -
clone_size: few
j_call: TRBJ2-3
v_call: TRBV5-1
cdr3_nt: TGCGCCAGCAGCTTGGAGCGAGGGGGATACACAGATACGCAGTATTTT
cdr3_aa: CASSLERGGYTDTQYF

d_call: -
clone_size: -
j_call: TRBJ2-4
v_call: TRBV6-6
cdr3_nt: TGTGCCAGCAGGGGAATCGTTTACATTCAGGACTTC
cdr3_aa: CASRGIVYIQDF

d_call: TRBD1
clone_size: few
j_call: TRBJ2-7
v_call: TRBV10-3
cdr3_nt: TGTGCCATCAGTGTCCAACAGGGGATCTCCTACGAGCAGTACTTC
cdr3_aa: CAISVQQGISYEQYF

d_call: TRBD1
clone_size: -
j_call: TRBJ1-1
v_call: TRBV9
cdr3_nt: TGTGCCAGCAGCGCAGGGGACAGGGGAGACACTGAAGCTTTCTTT
cdr3_aa: CASSAGDRGDTEAFF

d_call: -
clone_size: -
j_call: TRBJ1-1
v_call: TRBV6-1
cdr3_nt: TGTGCCAGCAGTGACGGACGGATGACTGGTCGGCCCGAAGCTTTCTTT
cdr3_aa: CASSDGRMTGRPEAFF

d_call: -
clone_size: -
j_call: TRBJ2-1
v_call: TRBV7-8
cdr3_nt: TGTGCCAGCAGCTACCGACGGGGTCAGTACAATGAGCAGTTCTTC
cdr3_aa: CASSYRRGQYNEQFF

d_call: TRBD1
clone_size: -
j_call: TRBJ2-7
v_call: TRBV7-8
cdr3_nt: TGTGCCAGCAGCTTCCGGGACAGGGAACACTACGAGCAGTACTTC
cdr3_aa: CASSFRDREHYEQYF

d_call: -
clone_size: few
j_call: TRBJ2-1
v_call: TRBV20-1
cdr3_nt: TGCAGTGCTAGACCGGGACCACCCTACAATGAGCAGTTCTTC
cdr3_aa: CSARPGPPYNEQFF

d_call: TRBD2
clone_size: -
j_call: TRBJ2-5
v_call: TRBV5-5
cdr3_nt: TGTGCCAGCAGCCCTACGATGGGACTAGCGGGAGTAGAGACCCAGTACTTC
cdr3_aa: CASSPTMGLAGVETQYF

d_call: -
clone_size: -
j_call: TRBJ2-1
v_call: TRBV11-2
cdr3_nt: TGTGCCAGCTCCTCCCTAGAGTACAATGAGCAGTTCTTC
cdr3_aa: CASSSLEYNEQFF

d_call: -
clone_size: -
j_call: TRBJ1-1
v_call: TRBV5-1
cdr3_nt: TGCGCCAGCAGCACGGGACACCCCAGGCGGAACACTGAAGCTTTCTTT
cdr3_aa: CASSTGHPRRNTEAFF

d_call: -
clone_size: -
j_call: TRBJ1-2
v_call: TRBV7-2
cdr3_nt: TGTGCCAGCAGCTCGGGGGGGGCTGGTAACTATGGCTACACCTTC
cdr3_aa: CASSSGGAGNYGYTF

d_call: TRBD1
clone_size: few
j_call: TRBJ1-2
v_call: TRBV7-2
cdr3_nt: TGTGCCAGCAGCTTAGAGGGGGGACAGGGGTCAGGCTACACCTTC
cdr3_aa: CASSLEGGQGSGYTF

d_call: -
clone_size: -
j_call: TRBJ2-1
v_call: TRBV12-5
cdr3_nt: TGTGCTAGTGGTTTGGTAGAACGCGACAATGAGCAGTTCTTC
cdr3_aa: CASGLVERDNEQFF

d_call: TRBD2
clone_size: few
j_call: TRBJ2-5
v_call: TRBV7-9
cdr3_nt: TGTGCCAGCAGTTCATCTGAGCGGGGGGTAGAGACCCAGTACTTC
cdr3_aa: CASSSSERGVETQYF

d_call: -
clone_size: -
j_call: TRBJ2-7
v_call: TRBV7-2
cdr3_nt: TGTGCCAGCAGCTTAGTGTTCCCCCCCCAGGGGGGGCTGCTCTCCTACGAGCAGTACTTC
cdr3_aa: CASSLVFPPQGGLLSYEQYF

d_call: TRBD2
clone_size: -
j_call: TRBJ2-4
v_call: TRBV27
cdr3_nt: TGTGCCAGCCGAGCGGGACTAGCAATAAACATTCAGTACTTC
cdr3_aa: CASRAGLAINIQYF

d_call: TRBD2
clone_size: -
j_call: TRBJ2-1
v_call: TRBV4-1
cdr3_nt: TGCGCCAGCAGCCAAAGCGAAGCGGGAGGGATTCATGAGCAGTTCTTC
cdr3_aa: CASSQSEAGGIHEQFF

d_call: -
clone_size: -
j_call: TRBJ1-2
v_call: TRBV11-2
cdr3_nt: TGTGCCAGCAGCTCCCTTGAGGGCTACACCTTC
cdr3_aa: CASSSLEGYTF

d_call: -
clone_size: -
j_call: TRBJ2-1
v_call: TRBV20-1
cdr3_nt: TGCAGTACACGCTCCCAGGGGGGCCCACAGGGGCCACATAATGAGCAGTTCTTC
cdr3_aa: CSTRSQGGPQGPHNEQFF

d_call: TRBD2
clone_size: -
j_call: TRBJ2-3
v_call: TRBV15
cdr3_nt: TGTGCCACCAGCAGAGGCATAGCGGGTCCGGCAGATACGCAGTATTTT
cdr3_aa: CATSRGIAGPADTQYF

d_call: -
clone_size: -
j_call: TRBJ2-5
v_call: TRBV12-3/TRBV12-4
cdr3_nt: TGTGCCAGCAATATGGCGGGGAAAGAGACCCAGTACTTC
cdr3_aa: CASNMAGKETQYF

d_call: -
clone_size: -
j_call: TRBJ2-5
v_call: TRBV7-9
cdr3_nt: TGTGCCAGCAGCTTCTTTACCGAGGCCGTCGGGGAGCAGTACTTC
cdr3_aa: CASSFFTEAVGEQYF

d_call: -
clone_size: -
j_call: TRBJ2-7
v_call: TRBV15
cdr3_nt: TGTGCCACCAGCAGAGACATCTCCTACGGGCAGTACTTC
cdr3_aa: CATSRDISYGQYF

d_call: -
clone_size: -
j_call: TRBJ1-2
v_call: TRBV5-1
cdr3_nt: TGCGCCAACAGCTGGGAGAGGGCGCTGGATGGCTACACCTTC
cdr3_aa: CANSWERALDGYTF

d_call: -
clone_size: -
j_call: TRBJ1-5
v_call: TRBV7-2
cdr3_nt: TGTGCCAGCAGCTTAGAGCCCAATCAGCCCCAGCATTTT
cdr3_aa: CASSLEPNQPQHF

d_call: -
clone_size: -
j_call: TRBJ2-7
v_call: TRBV6-1
cdr3_nt: TGTGCCAGCAGTGGGGGGACTCATATCAACGAGCAGTACTTC
cdr3_aa: CASSGGTHINEQYF

d_call: -
clone_size: -
j_call: TRBJ2-1
v_call: TRBV7-9
cdr3_nt: TGTGCCAGCAGCCATTACAGACCGCTCTCCTACAATGAGCAGTTCTTC
cdr3_aa: CASSHYRPLSYNEQFF

d_call: -
clone_size: -
j_call: TRBJ2-7
v_call: TRBV7-9
cdr3_nt: TGTGCCAGCAGCGCAAAGGGCCGGGGATCCTACGAGCAGTACTTC
cdr3_aa: CASSAKGRGSYEQYF